This T cell receptor (beta chain) appears in the sequencing data of a study of T cell repertoires in cytomegalovirus infection. Study summary: As its CMV epitopes, the study selected recently identified HLA-C-restricted and well-studied HLA-B-restricted targets. A matching HLA type, together with CMV infection, was signaled by public TCR beta signatures. The study's findings and limits: Dominating the ex vivo response were HLA-C-restricted CMV-specific TCR beta clonotypes.

MiXCR, applied by TCRdb to the reads, yields one record per CDR3 protein. The table shows roughly 45,000 distinct CDR3 sequences, with 20% to 25% occurring only once. With respect to this clonotype: Its antigen is unidentified.

The germline gives CDR1 MNHEY, CDR2 SVGEGT. Trimming took 8 bases from V and 8 from J; bases not matched to a gene: 12. The length of the CDR3 is 15 residues. The V and J genes are TRBV6-2 or TRBV6-3 and TRBJ2-1; TRBD2 agrees at 10 bases. This material consisted of CD8+ T cells from cultured PBMCs, taken from culture after CMV antigen stimulation. This clonotype originated in a human donor in good health (CMV status not recorded). Some clones in this sample may be carry-over from other donors' samples. CDR3 residues: CASGPIAGGGDEQFF. DNA of the CDR3: TGTGCCAGCGGCCCGATAGCGGGAGGCGGGGATGAGCAGTTCTTC.